The T cell receptor (beta chain) under discussion was sequenced for a study of T cell responses to AZD1222 COVID-19 vaccine. Study results and caveats: The study sampled repertoires only after the peak T cell response.

Second-dose timings of about 4 or about 12 weeks were pooled. Clones were sequenced by immunoSEQ multiplex PCR, and TCRdb holds only the in-frame ones, with some missing. The table records 89,000 or so clones, 86% of them present only once. Comment on this clone: Its target is unknown.

The junction had 16 bases not matched to a gene; V was cut back by 5 bases and J by 9 bases. CDR1 WSHSY and CDR2 SAAADI come from the germline V gene. The CDR3 is 16 residues long. The source material was peripheral blood, sampled 28 days after the second AZD1222 dose. This chain links TRBV10-2 with TRBJ1-5, with 7 bases fitting TRBD1. This sequence was found in an adult who received the AZD1222 COVID-19 vaccine. CDR3 DNA: TGCGCCAGCAGTCCGATACCACAGGGGACCGTGGGGCCCCAGCATTTT. Protein: CASSPIPQGTVGPQHF.